This TCR beta chain is drawn from a study of blood T cell repertoires in COVID-19. In the study overall: Material from acute and convalescent COVID-19 was sourced from the United States, Italy and Spain.

CDR3 size: 14 residues. J was trimmed by 5 bases and V by 4 bases; bases with no gene match: 5. Germline loops: CDR1 SGHRS, CDR2 YFSETQ. TCRdb's copy holds only in-frame clones and misses some; the assay was immunoSEQ multiplex PCR. This table holds some 180,000 clones, around 91% found once. The sample taken for sequencing was peripheral blood. The rearrangement joins TRBV5-1 to TRBJ2-5, with TRBD1 matching 10 bases. The receptor comes from a man between 50 and 59 years old with acute or convalescent COVID-19. CDR3 region: CASSLGQGYETQYF. Written as DNA, the CDR3 is TGCGCCAGCAGCCTGGGACAGGGGTACGAGACCCAGTACTTC.